These 18 T cell receptor beta chains were all obtained from the same sample, sequenced in a study of type 1 and type 2 diabetes patients. The PCR template was genomic DNA. Multiplex PCR with 30 forward and 13 reverse primers amplified the TCR beta CDR3. TCRdb passed the multiplex PCR reads through MiXCR, listing each CDR3 protein once. The sample records about 290,000 distinct CDR3 sequences, around 47% being singletons. Sequencing was done on a sample of peripheral blood mononuclear cells (PBMCs). The receptors originated from a man between 18 and 29 years old with type 2 diabetes.

CDR3 in DNA: TGTGCCAGCAGCCGGGGAGGGGAAGTCGGGGAGCTGTTTTTT. Translated: CASSRGGEVGELFF. The V and J genes are TRBV5-5 and TRBJ2-2; 7 bases match TRBD2. Germline assignment: CDR1 SGHKS and CDR2 YYEKEE (reference sequence). CDR3 size: 14 residues. Trimming removed 4 bases from V and 7 bases from J; junction bases left unmatched: 7.

The J gene is TRBJ2-5, the V gene TRBV19; either TRBD1 or TRBD2 may fit D (6 bases each). Trimming cost V 10 bases and J 5 bases, with 14 bases left between them. Germline V gene sequence: CDR1 LNHDA, CDR2 SQIVND (reference sequence). This CDR3 is 12 amino acids long. Written as DNA, the CDR3 is TGTGCCACTCGAGGGGGGTTGGAGACCCAGTACTTC. This sequence encodes CATRGGLETQYF.

This clonotype came up a few times. The chain couples TRBV19 to TRBJ2-3; 10 bases match TRBD2. The CDR3 covers 18 residues. Trimming took 5 bases from V and 4 from J; bases not matched to a gene: 15. Per germline, CDR1 LNHDA and CDR2 SQIVND (reference sequence). CDR3 region: CASSPLAGAGFGADTQYF. The CDR3 DNA sequence: TGTGCCAGTAGTCCCCTAGCGGGAGCGGGGTTTGGCGCAGATACGCAGTATTTT.

The chain is built from TRBV29-1 and TRBJ2-7; possibly TRBD1 or TRBD2 for D (5 bases each). CDR1 is SQVTM and CDR2 is ANQGSEA in the germline V gene. The CDR3 covers 11 residues. Trimming took 4 bases from V and 4 from J, leaving 8 bases between them. The CDR3 sequence: CSVGGEYEQYF. CDR3 bases: TGCAGCGTTGGAGGGGAATACGAGCAGTACTTC.

In this sample, this clonotype turned up a few times. This CDR3 is CATLRGQANYGYTF. DNA for the CDR3: TGTGCCACCCTGCGGGGCCAGGCCAACTATGGCTACACCTTC. The chain links TRBV7-2 to TRBJ1-2; possible D gene TRBD1, 5 bases. CDR1 and CDR2 (germline): SGHTA, FQGNSA. Trimming cost V 10 bases and J 2 bases, with 17 bases left between them. The CDR3 totals 14 residues.

This clonotype was detected once. This chain connects TRBV4-1 to TRBJ1-1, with 7 nucleotides matching TRBD1. V was pared by 4 bases and J by 3 bases, with 14 bases of the junction left unmatched. Germline loops: CDR1 MGHRA, CDR2 YSYEKL. The length of the CDR3 is 17 residues. CDR3: CASSPPGAGGLDTEAFF. CDR3 sequence (DNA): TGCGCCAGCAGCCCCCCGGGGGCAGGGGGGCTGGACACTGAAGCTTTCTTT.

This sequence joins TRBV20-1 and TRBJ2-5; 9 positions agree with TRBD1. The ends lost 2 bases at V and 5 bases at J; junction bases unmatched: 6. The CDR3 spans 14 residues. The germline CDR1 and CDR2 sequences are DFQATT and SNEGSKA (reference sequence). CDR3 in DNA: TGCAGTGCTAGACCCGGGACAGGGCTGGAGACCCAGTACTTC. This translates into CSARPGTGLETQYF.

This clonotype was seen more than once but under ten times. The chain is built from TRBV6-5 and TRBJ2-7; TRBD2 matches at 8 bases. This CDR3 contains 14 residues. V lost 2 bases to trimming and J lost 5 bases; unmatched junction nucleotides: 5. Germline V gene lookup returns CDR1 MNHEY and CDR2 SVGAGI. In DNA form, the CDR3 reads TGTGCCAGCAGTTACGAGCGGGAGATCGACGAGCAGTACTTC. It encodes CASSYEREIDEQYF.

This chain links TRBV11-2 with TRBJ2-3; D is possibly TRBD2 (7 bases). This CDR3 contains 16 residues. The V end was cut by 3 bases, the J end by 5 bases, with 18 bases between. Germline V gene sequence: CDR1 SGHAT, CDR2 FQNNGV. The CDR3 reads CASSFRGGRELDTQYF. The CDR3, as DNA: TGTGCCAGCAGCTTCCGAGGGGGGCGGGAGTTAGATACGCAGTATTTT.

The rearrangement joins TRBV29-1 to TRBJ1-2; 9 bases are shared with TRBD1. Germline assignment: CDR1 SQVTM and CDR2 ANQGSEA. This CDR3 comprises 13 residues. V trimming: 5 bases; J trimming: 8 bases; junction bases outside the gene matches: 9. This CDR3 reads CSVSPGQGGGYTF. The DNA of the CDR3 is TGCAGCGTTTCCCCGGGACAGGGAGGCGGCTACACCTTC.

The V gene is TRBV4-1, the J gene TRBJ1-1; D is perhaps TRBD1 (6 bases). Germline V lookup: CDR1 MGHRA, CDR2 YSYEKL. CDR3 length: 17 amino acids. V was cut by 3 bases and J by 1 base, with 18 bases left in between. For the CDR3, the DNA is TGCGCCAGCAGCCACGAGGACGGGGGCGTCGAGAACACTGAAGCTTTCTTT. Its protein is CASSHEDGGVENTEAFF.

A word on this clonotype: Germline is not matched at one junction end, which may reflect a read error. V and J are TRBV10-3 and TRBJ1-6; maybe TRBD1 (5 bases). The CDR3 sequence is 15 residues long. Germline V gives CDR1 ENHRY, CDR2 SYGVKD. The CDR3 DNA reads TGTGCCAGCAGTGAACACCAGGGAGGCAATTCACCCCTCCACTTT. This translates into CASSEHQGGNSPLHF.

This clonotype occurred once. The gene calls are TRBV14 and TRBJ1-4; a possible D gene is TRBD1 (6 bases). There are 16 residues in the CDR3. Germline CDR1 is SGHDN and CDR2 is FVKESK. Trimming took off 0 bases at V and 6 bases at J, with 14 bases between the two ends. The CDR3 here is CASSQDAAGVDEKLFF. In DNA form, the CDR3 reads TGTGCCAGCAGCCAAGACGCCGCAGGGGTGGATGAAAAACTGTTTTTT.

Many counts were recorded for this clonotype. This chain joins TRBV7-3 and TRBJ1-1; D gene uncertain. The CDR3 extends over 13 amino acids. Trimming shortened V by 3 bases and J by 1 base, and 6 bases separated the two germline ends. Germline V gives CDR1 SGHTA, CDR2 FQGTGA. CDR3 in amino acids: CASSFGANTEAFF. The CDR3 DNA is TGTGCCAGCAGCTTCGGCGCGAACACTGAAGCTTTCTTT. Together with reference TRBV7-3 and TRBJ1-1, the CDR3 gives the full variable domain: GAGVSQTPSNKVTEKGKYVELRCDPISGHTALYWYRQSLGQGPEFLIYFQGTGAADDSGLPNDRFFAVRPEGSVSTLKIQRTERGDSAVYLCASSFGANTEAFFGQGTRLTVV.

The CDR3 DNA reads as TGTGCCAGCAGCTTCTACGGTGACTACAATGAGCAGTTCTTC. Its translation: CASSFYGDYNEQFF. The chain joins TRBV7-2 to TRBJ2-1; D is unclear. Germline V gene sequence: CDR1 SGHTA, CDR2 FQGNSA. The CDR3 is 14 amino acids. V was clipped by 3 bases and J by 3 bases, with 9 bases between them. The full variable domain, with the rest looked up from reference TRBV7-2 and TRBJ2-1, is GAGVSQSPSNKVTEKGKDVELRCDPISGHTALYWYRQSLGQGLEFLIYFQGNSAPDKSGLPSDRFSAERTGGSVSTLTIQRTQQEDSAVYLCASSFYGDYNEQFFGPGTRLTVL.

This clonotype was seen more than once but under ten times. The chain employs TRBV12-3 or TRBV12-4 and TRBJ2-3; 8 positions agree with TRBD1. V gave up 6 bases and J gave up 1 base; unmatched junction bases: 6. This CDR3 spans 15 amino acids. CDR3 bases: TGTGCCAGCAGGACCGGACAGGGTGGCACAGATACGCAGTATTTT. Its protein is CASRTGQGGTDTQYF.

A few counts support this clonotype. This chain links TRBV7-2 with TRBJ1-2; no firm D call. Germline V gene data show CDR1 as SGHTA and CDR2 as FQGNSA. The CDR3 extends over 14 amino acids. Between the trimmed V and J ends, which lost 3 bases and 2 bases, there was a span of 10 bases. The CDR3 loop is CASSLEWSNYGYTF. In nucleotides, the CDR3 is TGTGCCAGCAGCTTGGAGTGGTCGAACTATGGCTACACCTTC.

This clonotype was observed a few times. The chain joins TRBV7-3 to TRBJ2-2; D gene ambiguous. CDR1 and CDR2 from the germline V gene are SGHTA and FQGTGA. The CDR3 extends over 15 amino acids. With 5 bases removed from V and 4 bases from J, the gap between germline ends came to 14 bases. The CDR3: CASSPTRSSTGELFF. CDR3 bases: TGTGCCAGCAGCCCAACAAGAAGTTCCACCGGGGAGCTGTTTTTT.